This is a list of T cell receptor beta chains from one sample in a study of T cells after posttransplantation cyclophosphamide. Generated by immunoSEQ multiplex PCR, the TCRdb table keeps only in-frame clones and is missing some. The sample consists of 2,500 to 3,500 clones, around 59% of them appearing once. Sequenced material: memory CD8+ T cells sorted from blood. The origin of the receptors is a woman between 25 and 40 years old in good health and a related stem cell transplant donor. Both conserved end residues are part of each CDR3. The order of the fields is D gene, clone size, V gene, J gene, CDR3 protein, CDR3 DNA. D genes are given only for firm matches. Clone size is stated in some rows and not others, as once, few, many or a class when expanded.

TRBD2,.,TRBV15,TRBJ2-3,CATSRDKRGYTDTQYF,TGTGCCACCAGCAGAGATAAGCGGGGGTACACAGATACGCAGTATTTT
TRBD1,.,TRBV7-9,TRBJ2-7,CASSQDRTSYEQYF,TGTGCCAGCAGCCAGGACAGGACTTCCTACGAGCAGTACTTC
TRBD1,few,TRBV15,TRBJ2-5,CATGEQGAPGETQYF,TGTGCCACTGGGGAACAGGGGGCGCCGGGAGAGACCCAGTACTTC
.,.,TRBV7-8,TRBJ2-1,CASTRDWEQFF,TGTGCCAGCACGCGGGACTGGGAGCAGTTCTTC
TRBD1,.,TRBV15,TRBJ1-3,CATSRGTGQGNTIYF,TGTGCCACCAGCAGAGGGACAGGGCAGGGAAACACCATATATTTT
TRBD1,.,TRBV4-3,TRBJ2-7,CASSQAGTGYEQYF,TGCGCCAGCAGCCAGGCCGGGACAGGCTACGAGCAGTACTTC
.,.,TRBV21-1,TRBJ2-3,CASSKGTGADTQYF,TGTGCCAGCAGCAAAGGGACAGGGGCAGATACGCAGTATTTT
.,medium-sized,TRBV27,TRBJ2-5,CASSLCRAGGNTQETQYF,TGTGCCAGCAGTTTGTGCAGAGCCGGGGGAAATACACAAGAGACCCAGTACTTC
.,once,TRBV6-6,TRBJ2-3,CASSYEGELGTQYF,TGTGCCAGCAGTTACGAGGGGGAGCTCGGTACGCAGTATTTT
TRBD1,.,TRBV7-9,TRBJ2-1,CASSQTTGGWNEQFF,TGTGCCAGCAGCCAGACCACAGGGGGGTGGAATGAGCAGTTCTTC
.,large,TRBV7-9,TRBJ2-3,CASSPPTGERDTQYF,TGTGCCAGCAGCCCACCGACGGGGGAGAGGGATACGCAGTATTTT
.,.,TRBV4-2,TRBJ2-3,CASSQERGTGYDTQYF,TGTGCCAGCAGCCAAGAGCGAGGGACTGGATACGATACGCAGTATTTT
TRBD1,.,TRBV4-3,TRBJ2-7,CASSHSGTGEAYEQYF,TGCGCCAGCAGCCACTCCGGGACAGGGGAAGCCTACGAGCAGTACTTC
TRBD1,.,TRBV19,TRBJ1-1,CASSIEGRGTEAFF,TGTGCCAGTAGTATAGAGGGCAGGGGGACCGAAGCTTTCTTT
.,.,TRBV4-3,TRBJ2-3,CASSQDGGDTQYF,TGCGCCAGCAGCCAAGACGGGGGAGATACGCAGTATTTT
.,few,TRBV4-3,TRBJ2-1,CASSPFWGRSYNEQFF,TGCGCCAGCAGCCCCTTTTGGGGGAGGTCCTACAATGAGCAGTTCTTC
.,.,TRBV30,TRBJ2-3,CAWGKLEDSTDTQYF,TGTGCCTGGGGGAAGCTGGAGGATAGCACAGATACGCAGTATTTT
TRBD1,.,TRBV7-9,TRBJ1-5,CASSPLDRGLQDQPQHF,TGTGCCAGCAGTCCATTGGACAGGGGGCTTCAAGATCAGCCCCAGCATTTT
.,.,TRBV29-1,TRBJ2-1,CSVDPGGVNEQFF,TGCAGCGTTGATCCAGGAGGGGTCAATGAGCAGTTCTTC
TRBD2,few,TRBV6-1,TRBJ2-3,CASNLSGGGTDTQYF,TGTGCCAGCAACCTTAGCGGGGGTGGTACAGATACGCAGTATTTT